The rows below give T cell receptor beta chains drawn from one sample of a study of identifying expanded T cells in peripheral blood. This table comes from immunoSEQ multiplex PCR, and its TCRdb copy is limited to in-frame clones, with some not included. The sample lists about 100,000 clones, over 70% occurring once. The source material was blood. These receptors were collected from a person aged 18-69 years in good health. The CDR3 runs from the conserved cysteine through the conserved F or W. Fields, in order: V gene, J gene, D gene, clone size, CDR3 DNA, CDR3 protein. D genes are given only for firm matches. Clone size is given for some rows only: seen once, a few or many times, or a class if the clone is expanded.

V: TRBV9; J: TRBJ2-6; D: -; size: -; DNA: TGTGCCAGCAGCGTAGGGGCAGGGTTTACAACTGGGGCCAACGTCCTGACTTTC; CDR3: CASSVGAGFTTGANVLTF
V: TRBV10-3; J: TRBJ2-1; D: TRBD2; size: once; DNA: TGTGCCATCAGTGAGAGCACTAGCGGGATGAATGAGCAGTTCTTC; CDR3: CAISESTSGMNEQFF
V: TRBV7-9; J: TRBJ2-5; D: -; size: -; DNA: TGTGCCAGCAGCCGTACTGTGGCGTGGCAGAACCAAGAGACCCAGTACTTC; CDR3: CASSRTVAWQNQETQYF
V: TRBV27; J: TRBJ1-4; D: -; size: -; DNA: TGTGCCAGCAGGGGCGGACGGGTCCTTAATGAAAAACTGTTTTTT; CDR3: CASRGGRVLNEKLFF
V: TRBV7-2; J: TRBJ2-1; D: TRBD2; size: -; DNA: TGTGCCAGCAGCCCGCTAGCGGGGGGCGTAGTTGAGCAGTTCTTC; CDR3: CASSPLAGGVVEQFF
V: TRBV7-3; J: TRBJ2-2; D: TRBD2; size: once; DNA: TGTGCCAGCAGTCTTAGCGGGAGGAACACCGGGGAGCTGTTTTTT; CDR3: CASSLSGRNTGELFF
V: TRBV5-1; J: TRBJ1-1; D: TRBD1; size: -; DNA: TGCGCCAGCAGCTTAACACAACAGGGGATGAACACTGAAGCTTTCTTT; CDR3: CASSLTQQGMNTEAFF
V: TRBV4-1; J: TRBJ1-1; D: TRBD1; size: -; DNA: TGCGCCAGCAGCCAAACCGGGACAGGGAGGTATGCCGGTGTGTTGAACACTGAAGCTTTCTTT; CDR3: CASSQTGTGRYAGVLNTEAFF
V: TRBV7-9; J: TRBJ1-1; D: -; size: once; DNA: TGTGCCAGCAGCTTAGCCAGGGGTAGGGGCACTGAAGCTTTCTTT; CDR3: CASSLARGRGTEAFF
V: TRBV6-6; J: TRBJ1-1; D: TRBD1; size: -; DNA: TGTGCCAGCACCTCGACAGGGGGCGTTCTAGACACTGAAGTTTTCTTT; CDR3: CASTSTGGVLDTEVFF
V: TRBV5-1; J: TRBJ1-1; D: -; size: -; DNA: TGCGCCAGCAGCTCGTATCAGGGGAGTAACACTGAAGCTTTCTTT; CDR3: CASSSYQGSNTEAFF
V: TRBV6-6; J: TRBJ1-1; D: -; size: -; DNA: TGTGCCAGCAGTTACGGGGTCTCGGGAGGGGAAGCTTTCTTT; CDR3: CASSYGVSGGEAFF
V: TRBV19; J: TRBJ1-6; D: TRBD1; size: -; DNA: TGTGCCAGTCTGGCCGAGGGGGCGTCGGGATCACCCCTCCACTTT; CDR3: CASLAEGASGSPLHF
V: TRBV20-1; J: TRBJ2-7; D: -; size: -; DNA: TGCAGTGCTAGCTTTGATGAGCAGTACTTC; CDR3: CSASFDEQYF
V: TRBV19; J: TRBJ2-7; D: TRBD2; size: -; DNA: TGTGCCAGTAGGCCCGCTAGCGGCACCTACGAGCAGTACTTC; CDR3: CASRPASGTYEQYF
V: TRBV4-2; J: TRBJ1-1; D: -; size: once; DNA: TGTGCCAGCAGCCAAGGATTACAGGGAATCTCTGAAGCTTTCTTT; CDR3: CASSQGLQGISEAFF
V: TRBV19; J: TRBJ2-7; D: -; size: few; DNA: TGTGCCAGTAGTCGGGCGGGACCAAACCCCTACGAGCAGTACTTC; CDR3: CASSRAGPNPYEQYF
V: TRBV7-9; J: TRBJ2-7; D: -; size: -; DNA: TGTGCCAGCAGCAGGGACTTTGACGAGCAGTACTTC; CDR3: CASSRDFDEQYF
V: TRBV5-4; J: TRBJ2-3; D: -; size: once; DNA: TGTGCCAGCAGCTTAACGGCGGGGGCGTTAACAGATACGCAGTATTTT; CDR3: CASSLTAGALTDTQYF
V: TRBV27; J: TRBJ2-1; D: -; size: -; DNA: TGTGCCAGCAACCCTACACCGAGGACCCTCTCCTACAATGAGCAGTTCTTC; CDR3: CASNPTPRTLSYNEQFF
V: TRBV30; J: TRBJ1-1; D: -; size: -; DNA: TGTGCCTGGAGTGGACAGCGCAACACTGAAGCTTTCTTT; CDR3: CAWSGQRNTEAFF
V: TRBV7-8; J: TRBJ1-5; D: -; size: -; DNA: TGTGCCAGCAGCTTAGCGGGAGGGGGAAGTCAGCCCCAGCATTTT; CDR3: CASSLAGGGSQPQHF
V: TRBV12-5; J: TRBJ2-1; D: -; size: once; DNA: TGTGCTAGTGGTTTGGTACTGGGAGGGGGCCCCTCCTACAATGAGCAGTTCTTC; CDR3: CASGLVLGGGPSYNEQFF
V: TRBV28; J: TRBJ1-1; D: TRBD1; size: -; DNA: TGTGCCAGCAGTTTAGGTTTGTCAGGGGGTTATCTAACTGAAGCTTTCTTT; CDR3: CASSLGLSGGYLTEAFF
V: TRBV15; J: TRBJ2-5; D: TRBD2; size: -; DNA: TGTGCCACCAGCAGAGCTGTTAGCGGGGCAGAGACCCAGTACTTC; CDR3: CATSRAVSGAETQYF
V: TRBV27; J: TRBJ1-1; D: TRBD1; size: -; DNA: TGTGCCAGCAGTACCTTACAGGGGGCGGATACTGAAGCTTTCTTT; CDR3: CASSTLQGADTEAFF
V: TRBV5-1; J: TRBJ2-5; D: -; size: -; DNA: TGCGCCAGCAGCTTGCGGTCCACAGCTTTCCTCGCTAAACAAGAGACCCAGTACTTC; CDR3: CASSLRSTAFLAKQETQYF